This entry is about one T cell receptor (beta chain). The entry originates in a study of blood T cell repertoires in COVID-19. For the study at large: Sources were T cells, B-cell-depleted T cells, or PBMCs; the material itself was cDNA or gDNA.

Cohort placement rested on clinical history that participants reported themselves. Donors of Cohort 3 who recovered were those that had two negative PCRs, clearance, or symptom resolution. Germline V gene lookup returns CDR1 SEHNR and CDR2 FQNEAQ (reference sequence). After removal of 5 bases from V and 9 bases from J, the junction contained 12 bases not matched to a gene. The CDR3 runs 15 residues. The assay was immunoSEQ multiplex PCR, and TCRdb's table has in-frame clones only and misses some. The repertoire includes about 220,000 clones, 70% to 85% of them detected once, and about 3.4% sits in the top ten.

Sequences were obtained from PBMCs or T cells enriched from blood (not recorded which). The rearrangement links TRBV7-9 to TRBJ2-1; TRBD1 agrees at 8 bases. The TCR comes from a woman aged 55-69 years who had recovered from COVID-19. This CDR3 is CASSAGQGRIGEQFF. Here the CDR3 DNA reads TGTGCCAGCAGCGCCGGACAGGGAAGAATAGGTGAGCAGTTCTTC.